This is a list of T cell receptor beta chains from one sample in a study of cytomegalovirus exposure and HLA in healthy donors. Only in-frame clones appear in the TCRdb table, and some are missing; sequencing was by immunoSEQ multiplex PCR. The sample comprises 130,000 or so clones, about four fifths of which are singletons, and roughly 5.7% rests with the top ten. What was sequenced was PBMCs. The receptors were sampled from a man younger than 45 in good health and CMV-seronegative. Each CDR3 is given with its conserved first and last residue. A D gene is named only where the DNA matches it firmly. Expanded clones are given a class, and other clones once, few, many or no size at all.

TRBV7-9	.	.	TRBJ1-1	TGTGCCAGCAGCTTACGGTTGAACACTGAAGCTTTCTTT	CASSLRLNTEAFF
TRBV10-2	TRBD1	few	TRBJ1-4	TGCGCCAGCAGGACGCAGGGGGAAGGGAATGAAAAACTGTTTTTT	CASRTQGEGNEKLFF
TRBV19	TRBD2	.	TRBJ2-1	TGTGCCAGTAGTATAGAGGGGTCGGTAGCGGGCGGTCGGGAGCAGTTCTTC	CASSIEGSVAGGREQFF
TRBV6-5	.	.	TRBJ2-1	TGTGCCAGCAGCTCCCGACAGGTGGGACAATATGAGCAGTTCTTC	CASSSRQVGQYEQFF
TRBV28	TRBD2	few	TRBJ2-1	TGTGCCACCAGGCGGATTAGCGGGAGAGGGAGCTCCTACAATGAGCAGTTCTTC	CATRRISGRGSSYNEQFF
TRBV5-6	TRBD1	.	TRBJ1-4	TGTGCCAGCAGCTTGGGCCCGACAGGGGGCAATGAAAAACTGTTTTTT	CASSLGPTGGNEKLFF
TRBV7-6	TRBD2	.	TRBJ2-5	TGTGCGACCTCCCCCGGGGGGGAGACCCAGTACTTC	CATSPGGETQYF
TRBV18	.	.	TRBJ2-7	TGTGCCAGCTCACCACCCGGGACAAGCTACGAGCAGTACTTC	CASSPPGTSYEQYF
TRBV6-5	.	.	TRBJ2-5	TGTGCCAGCAGTCGTTGGAGGGGTCGAGAGACCCAGTACTTC	CASSRWRGRETQYF
TRBV5-6	.	.	TRBJ1-4	TGTGCCAGCAGCTTTCGAGGGCCGATGGAAAAACTGTTTTTT	CASSFRGPMEKLFF
TRBV29-1	.	once	TRBJ1-1	TGCAGCGTTATGGGAGTTTACACTGAAGCTTTCTTT	CSVMGVYTEAFF
TRBV11-2	.	.	TRBJ2-7	TGTGCCAGCAGCTTAGGGTCAGGGTGGGGCTACGAGCAGTACTTC	CASSLGSGWGYEQYF
TRBV5-1	TRBD1	once	TRBJ2-3	TGCGCCAGCAGCCTAACCCCGGGACAGCGAGGATGGACTAGCACAGATACGCAGTATTTT	CASSLTPGQRGWTSTDTQYF
TRBV18	TRBD1	.	TRBJ2-7	TGTGCCAGCTCACCAGGGACAGGGGCCTACGAGCAGTACTTC	CASSPGTGAYEQYF
TRBV2	TRBD1	once	TRBJ1-5	TGTGCCAGCAGTAAAGGACAGGAAAATCAGCCCCAGCATTTT	CASSKGQENQPQHF
TRBV18	TRBD1	.	TRBJ1-2	TGTGCCAGCTCACGGGGACAGATAAACTCCCGGGGCTACACCTTC	CASSRGQINSRGYTF
TRBV25-1	.	once	TRBJ2-2	TGTGCCAGCAGTGACGCCGCAGGGGAAACCGGGGAGCTGTTTTTT	CASSDAAGETGELFF
TRBV19	.	few	TRBJ1-2	TGTGCCAGTACCCCCGGTGCAGGGCCAAACTATGGCTACACCTTC	CASTPGAGPNYGYTF
TRBV9	.	.	TRBJ2-3	TGTGCCAGCAGCCCCGCACCGGGTAGCGGACACACAGATACGCAGTATTTT	CASSPAPGSGHTDTQYF
TRBV9	TRBD1	.	TRBJ2-7	TGTGCCAGTCAACCGGGACAGGAGATGATAAGGAAAACCTACGAGCAGTACTTC	CASQPGQEMIRKTYEQYF
TRBV7-3	.	.	TRBJ2-1	TGTGCCAGCAGCGTTAGCGGATCATGGGGCAATGAGCAGTTCTTC	CASSVSGSWGNEQFF
TRBV9	TRBD1	.	TRBJ1-1	TGTGCCAGCAGCGTAGGTAGGGGGCCCACTGAAGCTTTCTTT	CASSVGRGPTEAFF
TRBV30	.	.	TRBJ2-1	TGTGCCTGGAGTTCCATCTGGGCTGAGCAGTTCTTC	CAWSSIWAEQFF
TRBV30	TRBD1	.	TRBJ1-1	TGTGCCTGGAGCCCGGGACAGGGGGCCCTCTACGACATGAACACTGAAGCTTTCTTT	CAWSPGQGALYDMNTEAFF
TRBV6-5	TRBD2	once	TRBJ2-1	TGTGCCAGCAGTTACGGGGGGGTCGACAATGAGCAGTTCTTC	CASSYGGVDNEQFF
TRBV5-4	TRBD2	.	TRBJ2-3	TGTGCCAGCAGCCTGGGAGGGCAGAGCACAGATACGCAGTATTTT	CASSLGGQSTDTQYF
TRBV6-1	TRBD1	.	TRBJ1-2	TGTGCCAGCAGTGTGACAGGGAGCTATGGCTACACCTTC	CASSVTGSYGYTF
TRBV30	.	.	TRBJ1-2	TGTGCCTGCCCCTTCGGGGGTGCAACTAACTATGGCTACACCTTC	CACPFGGATNYGYTF
TRBV5-1	.	.	TRBJ1-3	TGCGCCAGCAGCACAAACTACGTGAGCTCTGGAAACACCATATATTTT	CASSTNYVSSGNTIYF
TRBV18	TRBD1	.	TRBJ1-2	TGTGCCAGCTCACCAGGGACAGGGATCTATGGCTACACCTTC	CASSPGTGIYGYTF
TRBV13	TRBD1	.	TRBJ2-7	TGTGCCAGCAGTCGCAAGGGACAGGGGACTGGGGAGCAGTACTTC	CASSRKGQGTGEQYF
TRBV4-2	TRBD2	.	TRBJ2-3	TGTGCCAGCAGCCCTAGCGGGGGAGGCACAGATACGCAGTATTTT	CASSPSGGGTDTQYF
TRBV5-1	TRBD2	.	TRBJ2-2	TGCGCCAGCGGACCGATAGCGGGAGGGCCGGGCACCGGGGAGCTGTTTTTT	CASGPIAGGPGTGELFF
TRBV19	.	.	TRBJ2-7	TGTGCCAGTAGTATCAGGGGACACCTCTACGAGCAGTACTTC	CASSIRGHLYEQYF
TRBV5-1	TRBD1	.	TRBJ2-5	TGCGCCAGCAGCGGACCAGGGGGCGACTGGGGGCGGCGAGAGACCCAGTACTTC	CASSGPGGDWGRRETQYF
TRBV7-9	TRBD1	.	TRBJ1-1	TGTGCCAGCAGCTTAGTTACAGGGGGCGGCACTGAAGCTTTCTTT	CASSLVTGGGTEAFF
TRBV27	TRBD1	.	TRBJ1-2	TGTGCCAGCAGTCAACAGGGGAACTATGGCTACACCTTC	CASSQQGNYGYTF
TRBV13	TRBD1	.	TRBJ2-7	TGTGCCAGCAGCTTAGGGGTGGGACGGACAGGTTACGAGCAGTACTTC	CASSLGVGRTGYEQYF
TRBV6-1	.	few	TRBJ2-5	TGTGCCAGCAGTGTAGACTATCAAGAGACCCAGTACTTC	CASSVDYQETQYF
TRBV7-8	.	few	TRBJ2-1	TGTGCCAGCAGCATCGCGAGAGCGGGTGAGCAGTTCTTC	CASSIARAGEQFF
TRBV9	TRBD2	.	TRBJ2-3	TGTGCCAGCAGCGCCGGGACTAGCGGGAGAGATACGCAGTATTTT	CASSAGTSGRDTQYF
TRBV7-3	.	once	TRBJ2-1	TGTGCCAGCAGCAAGATCCCAGGGTTCTCCTACAATGAGCAGTTCTTC	CASSKIPGFSYNEQFF